Here is one T cell receptor (beta chain) with its context. This sample was included in a study of blood T cell repertoires in COVID-19. Only in-frame clones appear in the TCRdb table, and some are missing; sequencing was by immunoSEQ multiplex PCR. The repertoire consists of approximately 170,000 clones, with approximately 80% occurring once and the leading ten covering about an eighth. This CDR3 spans 16 amino acids. Per the germline V gene, CDR1 is SGHNT and CDR2 is YENEEA. Germline trimming cut 0 bases from V and 4 bases from J; bases unmatched to any gene: 8. The chain uses TRBV11-3 and TRBJ2-7; 8 bases are shared with TRBD1. The sequence was obtained from a man between 65 and 85 years old who had recovered from COVID-19. The specimen was peripheral blood. The CDR3 protein is CASSLDRGQGDYEQYF. DNA of the CDR3: TGTGCCAGCAGCTTAGATAGAGGACAGGGTGATTACGAGCAGTACTTC.